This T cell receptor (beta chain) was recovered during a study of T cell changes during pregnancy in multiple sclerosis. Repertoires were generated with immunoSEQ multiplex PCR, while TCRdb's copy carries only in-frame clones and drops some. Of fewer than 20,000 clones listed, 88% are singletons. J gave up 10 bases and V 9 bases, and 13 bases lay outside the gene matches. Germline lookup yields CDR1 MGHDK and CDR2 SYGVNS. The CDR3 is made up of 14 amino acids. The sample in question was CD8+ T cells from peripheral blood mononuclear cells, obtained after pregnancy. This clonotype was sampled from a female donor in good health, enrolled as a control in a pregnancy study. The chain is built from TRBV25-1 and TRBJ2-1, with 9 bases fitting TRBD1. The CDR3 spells CASRQTGGTEEQFF. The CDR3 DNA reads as TGTGCCAGTCGACAGACAGGGGGTACTGAGGAGCAGTTCTTC.